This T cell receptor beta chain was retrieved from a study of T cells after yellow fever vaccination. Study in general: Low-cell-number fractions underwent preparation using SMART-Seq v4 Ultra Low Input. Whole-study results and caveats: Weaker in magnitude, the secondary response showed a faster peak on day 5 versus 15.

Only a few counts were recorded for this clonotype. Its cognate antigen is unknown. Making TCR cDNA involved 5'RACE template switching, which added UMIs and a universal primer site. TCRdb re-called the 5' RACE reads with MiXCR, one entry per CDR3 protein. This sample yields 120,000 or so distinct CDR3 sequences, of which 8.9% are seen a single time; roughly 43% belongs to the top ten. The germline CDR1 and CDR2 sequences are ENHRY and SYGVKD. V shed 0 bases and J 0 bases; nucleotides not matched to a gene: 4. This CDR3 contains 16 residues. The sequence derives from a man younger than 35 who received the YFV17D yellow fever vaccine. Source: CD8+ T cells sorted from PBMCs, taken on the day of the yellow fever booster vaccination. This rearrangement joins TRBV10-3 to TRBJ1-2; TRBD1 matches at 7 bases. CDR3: CAISESGQSPNYGYTF. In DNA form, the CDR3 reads TGTGCCATCAGTGAGTCGGGACAGAGCCCTAACTATGGCTACACCTTC.